These 21 T cell receptor beta chains share one sample of origin, sequenced in a study of cytomegalovirus exposure and HLA in healthy donors. In the PCR, 60 Vbeta and 13 Jbeta primers were used. Clones were read by immunoSEQ multiplex PCR, and TCRdb kept only the in-frame ones, dropping some. The sample carries 200,000 to 250,000 clones, approximately 70% recorded once. Material for sequencing was PBMCs. Source of these receptors: a man between 35 and 55 years old in good health and CMV-seropositive.

The chain couples TRBV5-6 to TRBJ1-1, with D hard to call. Germline V gene lookup returns CDR1 SGHDT and CDR2 YYEEEE. This CDR3 has 12 amino acids. Trimming removed 4 bases at V and 4 bases at J, with 8 bases between. The CDR3: CASSAGSTEAFF. CDR3 DNA sequence: TGTGCCAGCAGCGCCGGGAGCACTGAAGCTTTCTTT.

CDR3 region: CASSLGKSRAKNTEAFF. The CDR3 nucleotides read TGCGCCAGCAGCTTGGGGAAATCCAGGGCGAAAAACACTGAAGCTTTCTTT. The V call is TRBV5-1, the J call TRBJ1-1; D may be TRBD1 (5 bases). CDR1 and CDR2 from the germline V gene are SGHRS and YFSETQ. The CDR3 runs to 17 residues. V shed 0 bases and J shed 2 bases, with 17 bases lying between them.

V is TRBV30 and J is TRBJ1-4; no clear D. Trimming stripped 0 bases from V and 0 bases from J, with 11 bases between. The CDR3 contains 16 residues. Germline CDR1 reads GTSNPN; CDR2 reads SVGIG (reference sequence). The CDR3 DNA sequence: TGTGCCTGGAGTGTAAGGCAGGCAGCAACTAATGAAAAACTGTTTTTT. Translated, it gives CAWSVRQAATNEKLFF.

This sequence joins TRBV7-9 and TRBJ1-1, with 7 bases identical to TRBD1. Germline CDR1 is SEHNR and CDR2 is FQNEAQ (reference sequence). The CDR3 runs to 15 residues. V shed 5 bases and J 8 bases; nucleotides not matched to a gene: 14. The CDR3 nucleotides read TGTGCCAGCAGCCGGGGGATTACAGGGGAGGAGGAAGCTTTCTTT. It encodes CASSRGITGEEEAFF.

The chain combines TRBV6-5 with TRBJ1-6; TRBD1 is a possible D gene (6 bases). This CDR3 has 14 residues. The V end was cut by 11 bases, the J end by 7 bases, with 18 bases between. The germline gives CDR1 MNHEY, CDR2 SVGAGI. CDR3 residues: CAAGEMGLNSPLHF. The CDR3 bases are TGTGCCGCAGGGGAAATGGGCCTCAATTCACCCCTCCACTTT.

This chain joins TRBV5-6 and TRBJ2-5; 9 positions agree with TRBD2. The trim removed 7 bases at V and 7 bases at J, leaving 5 bases unmatched. CDR1 is SGHDT and CDR2 is YYEEEE in the germline V gene. The CDR3 contains 12 residues. The chain's CDR3 is CASGGGVGTQYF. CDR3 bases: TGTGCCAGCGGCGGGGGGGTAGGGACCCAGTACTTC.

The chain is built from TRBV7-2 and TRBJ1-6, with D maybe TRBD1 (5 bases). Germline V gene sequence: CDR1 SGHTA, CDR2 FQGNSA. The V end was cut by 1 base, the J end by 10 bases, with 17 bases between. The CDR3 runs 16 residues. The CDR3 bases are TGTGCCAGCAGCTTAGTGCCAGGGAAAGGTAACTCACCCCTCCACTTT. Encoded protein: CASSLVPGKGNSPLHF.

In nucleotides, the CDR3 is TGTGCCAGCAGGGCGAGCGCTATCTACCAAGAGACCCAGTACTTC. It is translated as CASRASAIYQETQYF. J is TRBJ2-5 and V is TRBV2; D call uncertain. V lost 6 bases and J lost 0, with 14 bases in between. The germline gives CDR1 SNHLY, CDR2 FYNNEI. There are 15 residues in the CDR3.

The chain carries TRBV7-2 and TRBJ1-1, with D hard to call. CDR3 length: 13 residues. The germline V gene encodes CDR1 SGHTA and CDR2 FQGNSA. Trimming removed 5 bases at V and 3 bases at J, with 10 bases between. The CDR3 region is CASSVRLDTEAFF. The DNA of the CDR3 is TGTGCCAGCAGCGTGCGTCTTGACACTGAAGCTTTCTTT.

This clone has just a few counts. This sample includes further DNA sequences coding for the same CDR3. V and J are TRBV7-2 and TRBJ1-2, with 8 bases that match TRBD1. Germline-derived CDR1 and CDR2 are SGHTA and FQGNSA. This CDR3 has 12 amino acids. Trimming cost V 3 bases and J 7 bases; bases outside gene matches: 1. The CDR3 region is CASSLDRAGYTF. CDR3 DNA sequence: TGTGCCAGCAGCTTGGACAGGGCTGGCTACACCTTC.

The genes are TRBV12-5 and TRBJ2-1; D possibly corresponds to TRBD2 (6 bases). Trimming left V 1 base short and J 12 bases short, with 13 bases between. This CDR3 spans 13 amino acids. Germline CDR1 and CDR2: LGHNT and FRNRAP. CDR3 in amino acids: CASGLEPSVGQFF. As DNA, the CDR3 is TGTGCTAGTGGTTTGGAACCTAGCGTGGGGCAGTTCTTC.

This clone was picked up a small number of times. The V and J genes are TRBV27 and TRBJ2-7, with 8 bases fitting TRBD2. Germline V gene lookup returns CDR1 MNHEY and CDR2 SMNVEV (reference sequence). J lost 0 bases, V lost 5 bases, and 9 bases had no gene match. CDR3 length equals 16 residues. The CDR3 nucleotides are TGTGCCAGCAGTCCCGGTGCGGGGGGCCCCTCCTACGAGCAGTACTTC. It is translated as CASSPGAGGPSYEQYF.

This chain connects TRBV5-1 to TRBJ2-7, with 9 nucleotides matching TRBD2. The CDR3 totals 16 residues. Germline CDR1 and CDR2: SGHRS and YFSETQ. The V gene end was trimmed by 4 bases and the J gene end by 4 bases; junction bases not matched to a gene: 12. CDR3 sequence: CASSLGSSGAGYEQYF. As DNA, the CDR3 is TGCGCCAGCAGCCTAGGGTCTAGCGGGGCTGGATACGAGCAGTACTTC.

The V call is TRBV9, the J call TRBJ2-6, with TRBD1 identical over 7 bases. The CDR3 runs 16 residues. V dropped 3 bases and J dropped 3; count of bases not matched to a gene: 6. CDR1 is SGDLS and CDR2 is YYNGEE in the germline V gene. CDR3 amino acids: CASSGMTGSGANVLTF. DNA for the CDR3: TGTGCCAGCAGCGGGATGACAGGGAGTGGGGCCAACGTCCTGACTTTC.

This chain connects TRBV19 to TRBJ1-5, with D perhaps matching TRBD1 (5 bases). There are 14 residues in the CDR3. The V end was cut by 3 bases, the J end by 5 bases, with 11 bases between. Germline V gene sequence: CDR1 LNHDA, CDR2 SQIVND (reference sequence). CDR3 sequence: CASSMGQQDQPQHF. The CDR3 coding sequence is TGTGCCAGTAGTATGGGGCAGCAGGATCAGCCCCAGCATTTT.

The chain uses TRBV28 and TRBJ1-2; 9 positions match TRBD1. Germline loops: CDR1 MDHEN, CDR2 SYDVKM. Unmatched junction bases numbered 8, after V lost 8 bases and J lost 4 bases. The CDR3 totals 14 residues. CDR3 region: CASESDRGSYGYTF. The CDR3 DNA sequence: TGTGCCAGCGAATCGGACAGGGGATCCTATGGCTACACCTTC.

The chain recombines TRBV4-1 with TRBJ2-3; weak D call: TRBD1 (5 bases). CDR1 is MGHRA, CDR2 YSYEKL, per germline. Trimming removed 3 bases from V and 4 bases from J, with 11 bases in between. The CDR3 runs 14 residues. The CDR3 DNA follows: TGCGCCAGCAGCCAGGCAGACAGACCAGATACGCAGTATTTT. Translated: CASSQADRPDTQYF.

This clone was seen more than once but under ten times. This chain uses TRBV2 with TRBJ1-1; 9 bases match TRBD1. CDR1 is SNHLY and CDR2 is FYNNEI in the germline V gene. Trimming at V came to 6 bases and at J to 4 bases, leaving 9 bases not matched to a gene. This CDR3 spans 15 amino acids. CDR3 sequence (DNA): TGTGCCAGCAGGGCGGGACAGGGAAGGGGCACTGAAGCTTTCTTT. Its protein product is CASRAGQGRGTEAFF. Looking up the rest from reference TRBV2 and TRBJ1-1 gives the full variable domain: EPEVTQTPSHQVTQMGQEVILRCVPISNHLYFYWYRQILGQKVEFLVSFYNNEISEKSEIFDDQFSVERPDGSNFTLKIRSTKLEDSAMYFCASRAGQGRGTEAFFGQGTRLTVV.

This chain links TRBV15 with TRBJ1-5; D unclear. Germline lookup yields CDR1 LNHNV and CDR2 YYDKDF (reference sequence). The CDR3 has 15 residues. Trimming took 0 bases from V and 7 from J, leaving 13 bases between them. The CDR3 DNA reads as TGTGCCACCAGCAGAGATCCTAGTGCGGGGCAGCCCCAGCATTTT. It translates to CATSRDPSAGQPQHF.

The V and J genes are TRBV7-2 and TRBJ2-7; TRBD2 aligns across 9 bases. This CDR3 is 17 amino acids long. With 0 bases clipped from V and 2 bases from J, the junction kept 8 bases outside the gene matches. CDR1 and CDR2 from the germline V gene are SGHTA and FQGNSA. CDR3 sequence (DNA): TGTGCCAGCAGCTTAGCGAAAAGCGGGGGGACTCCCTACGAGCAGTACTTC. Translated, it gives CASSLAKSGGTPYEQYF.

This clone was counted a single time. This chain connects TRBV6-5 to TRBJ2-7; D is unresolved. The CDR3 totals 14 residues. Trimming took off 0 bases at V and 3 bases at J, with 9 bases between the two ends. Germline CDR1 reads MNHEY; CDR2 reads SVGAGI. The chain's CDR3 is CASSYSRGVYEQYF. The CDR3 DNA is TGTGCCAGCAGTTACTCTCGCGGTGTCTACGAGCAGTACTTC.